Listed below are T cell receptor beta chains from one sample, sequenced in a study of blood T cell repertoires in COVID-19. This table comes from immunoSEQ multiplex PCR, and its TCRdb copy is limited to in-frame clones, with some not included. The sample holds 130,000 to 150,000 clones, approximately 91% seen once. Sequenced input: peripheral blood. These receptors originate from a man in his forties or fifties with active or convalescent COVID-19. The CDR3 runs from the conserved cysteine through the conserved F or W. A D gene is named only where the DNA matches it firmly. Not every row has a clone size; where given, it reads once, few, many or a size class.

V: TRBV12-3/TRBV12-4; size: .; D: TRBD1; J: TRBJ1-1; DNA: TGTGCCAGCAGTGGACAGGGGGCTGAAGCTTTCTTT; CDR3: CASSGQGAEAFF
V: TRBV25-1; size: once; D: .; J: TRBJ2-2; DNA: TGTGCCAGCAGTGAATACGGGGGACGTTACACCGGGGAGCTGTTTTTT; CDR3: CASSEYGGRYTGELFF
V: TRBV13; size: .; D: .; J: TRBJ2-2; DNA: TGTGCCAGCAGCCCCCGGGACTCGGGAGTTGTTGAAACCGGGGAGCTGTTTTTT; CDR3: CASSPRDSGVVETGELFF
V: TRBV19; size: .; D: TRBD1; J: TRBJ2-2; DNA: TGTGCCAGTAGTATTAGGGGGACAGGGGGAAGCGGGGAGCTGTTTTTT; CDR3: CASSIRGTGGSGELFF
V: TRBV2; size: .; D: TRBD2; J: TRBJ2-5; DNA: TGTGCCAGCAGAGAGGGGACTAGCGGGAGGAGCGGGACCCAGTACTTC; CDR3: CASREGTSGRSGTQYF
V: TRBV11-2; size: once; D: TRBD2; J: TRBJ2-5; DNA: TGTGCCAGCACCTCGACTGGGCTAGCGGGAGGGGGGGAGACCCAGTACTTC; CDR3: CASTSTGLAGGGETQYF
V: TRBV28; size: .; D: .; J: TRBJ2-7; DNA: TGTGCCAGCAGTTTACTAAACGAGCAGTACTTC; CDR3: CASSLLNEQYF
V: TRBV4-3; size: .; D: TRBD2; J: TRBJ2-5; DNA: TGCGCCAGCAGCCAAGTTCGGACTAGCCTATTGGATGGGGAGACCCAGTACTTC; CDR3: CASSQVRTSLLDGETQYF
V: TRBV27; size: .; D: TRBD1; J: TRBJ1-2; DNA: TGTGCCAGAAGACAGGGTTGTGGCTACACCTTC; CDR3: CARRQGCGYTF
V: TRBV5-6; size: .; D: TRBD1; J: TRBJ2-1; DNA: TGTGCCAGCGCCAAAGGGGGCCCTTACAATGAGCAGTTCTTC; CDR3: CASAKGGPYNEQFF
V: TRBV5-1; size: .; D: .; J: TRBJ2-5; DNA: TGCGCCAGCAGCTTTTACGGCGACAGAGTCGAGACCCAGTACTTC; CDR3: CASSFYGDRVETQYF
V: TRBV24-1; size: .; D: TRBD1; J: TRBJ2-2; DNA: TGTGCCACCAGTGGGACAGGGGGCCGTGTCACCGGGGAGCTGTTTTTT; CDR3: CATSGTGGRVTGELFF
V: TRBV16; size: .; D: .; J: TRBJ2-1; DNA: TGTGCCAGCAGCCAATTTACGGGGTCCTACAATGAGCAGTTCTTC; CDR3: CASSQFTGSYNEQFF
V: TRBV5-1; size: .; D: .; J: TRBJ2-1; DNA: TGCGCCAGCAGCCCGACCTGGGACTCTGTTTTAGTCAATGAGCAGTTCTTC; CDR3: CASSPTWDSVLVNEQFF
V: TRBV5-4; size: .; D: TRBD2; J: TRBJ2-7; DNA: TGTGCCAGCAGCTCGCTATGGGGACCGGGACTAGCGGGAGCGGGAGAGCAGTACTTC; CDR3: CASSSLWGPGLAGAGEQYF
V: TRBV6-5; size: .; D: .; J: TRBJ2-3; DNA: TGTGCCAGCAGTTTAACAGGGAATACAGATACGCAGTATTTT; CDR3: CASSLTGNTDTQYF
V: TRBV24-1; size: .; D: .; J: TRBJ2-3; DNA: TGTGCCACCAGTAAACAGAGCACAGATACGCAGTATTTT; CDR3: CATSKQSTDTQYF
V: TRBV29-1; size: .; D: TRBD1; J: TRBJ2-3; DNA: TGCAGCGTTATCGAGGGGGCTACAGATACGCAGTATTTT; CDR3: CSVIEGATDTQYF
V: TRBV9; size: few; D: .; J: TRBJ1-6; DNA: TGTGCCAGCAGCGTAGGCAACAGGCTTAATTCACCCCTCCACTTT; CDR3: CASSVGNRLNSPLHF
V: TRBV5-4; size: .; D: .; J: TRBJ2-1; DNA: TGTGCCAGCAGCTCCCCCCGGGATGAGCAGTTCTTC; CDR3: CASSSPRDEQFF
V: TRBV3-1/TRBV3-2; size: .; D: .; J: TRBJ2-3; DNA: TGTGCCAGCAGCCAAGCCAGGGGCAGAGATACGCAGTATTTT; CDR3: CASSQARGRDTQYF
V: TRBV19; size: .; D: TRBD1; J: TRBJ1-5; DNA: TGTGCCAGTAGTAAACAGGGGGAACCCAATCAGCCCCAGCATTTT; CDR3: CASSKQGEPNQPQHF
V: TRBV10-3; size: .; D: .; J: TRBJ1-2; DNA: TGTGCCATCAGTGAGGAGGGCAACAGCTATGGCTACACCTTC; CDR3: CAISEEGNSYGYTF
V: TRBV2; size: .; D: .; J: TRBJ1-6; DNA: TGTGCCAGCAGTGAGGAGGGATTCCTCCACTTT; CDR3: CASSEEGFLHF
V: TRBV24-1; size: .; D: TRBD1; J: TRBJ2-3; DNA: TGTGCCACCAGTGATCCCCGGGACAGGGGAACAGATACGCAGTATTTT; CDR3: CATSDPRDRGTDTQYF
V: TRBV5-5; size: .; D: .; J: TRBJ2-7; DNA: TGTGCCAGCACCCGAGACCTTACGGGCTACGAGCAGTACTTC; CDR3: CASTRDLTGYEQYF
V: TRBV4-1; size: .; D: .; J: TRBJ1-5; DNA: TGCGCCAGCAGCGGGACAAGTAATAGCAATCAGCCCCAGCATTTT; CDR3: CASSGTSNSNQPQHF
V: TRBV9; size: .; D: TRBD2; J: TRBJ2-3; DNA: TGTGCCAGCAGCTCCGGGCTAGCGGGATCCACAGATACGCAGTATTTT; CDR3: CASSSGLAGSTDTQYF
V: TRBV24-1; size: .; D: TRBD2; J: TRBJ2-5; DNA: TGTGCCACCAGTGATCCCAGCGGGAGAACAGAGACCCAGTACTTC; CDR3: CATSDPSGRTETQYF
V: TRBV19; size: .; D: TRBD2; J: TRBJ2-3; DNA: TGTGCCAGTAGTACCGGACTAGCAGATACGCAGTATTTT; CDR3: CASSTGLADTQYF
V: TRBV11-2; size: .; D: .; J: TRBJ1-6; DNA: TGTGCCAGCAGCGAAGGGGGGGGCGCATTTTCACCCCTCCACTTT; CDR3: CASSEGGGAFSPLHF
V: TRBV9; size: .; D: .; J: TRBJ2-1; DNA: TGTGCCAGCAGCGTAGAGCCCCGGGGTACAAATGAGCAGTTCTTC; CDR3: CASSVEPRGTNEQFF
V: TRBV11-2; size: few; D: .; J: TRBJ2-7; DNA: TGTGCCAGCAGCACGCCGACGGGGAGCGACGAGCAGTACTTC; CDR3: CASSTPTGSDEQYF
V: TRBV5-6; size: .; D: .; J: TRBJ2-5; DNA: TGTGCCAGCAGCTTGGACCAGGGGAATATGGAGACCCAGTACTTC; CDR3: CASSLDQGNMETQYF
V: TRBV18; size: once; D: TRBD2; J: TRBJ2-3; DNA: TGTGCCAGCTCACCACCTATGACTAGCGGAGATACGCAGTATTTT; CDR3: CASSPPMTSGDTQYF
V: TRBV19; size: .; D: TRBD2; J: TRBJ2-7; DNA: TGTGCCAGTAGTCTGGCGGGAGGCACCTACGAGCAGTACTTC; CDR3: CASSLAGGTYEQYF
V: TRBV7-2; size: .; D: TRBD1; J: TRBJ1-1; DNA: TGTGCCAGCAGCCCCACCGGGACAGGGGTGAGAACTGAAGCTTTCTTT; CDR3: CASSPTGTGVRTEAFF
V: TRBV29-1; size: .; D: .; J: TRBJ2-5; DNA: TGCAGCGTTGAAAGCTGGCGAGCGGTCCAAGAGACCCAGTACTTC; CDR3: CSVESWRAVQETQYF
V: TRBV7-9; size: .; D: .; J: TRBJ2-7; DNA: TGTGCCAGCAGCTTAGGACAGAACGAGCAGTACTTC; CDR3: CASSLGQNEQYF
V: TRBV24-1; size: .; D: TRBD2; J: TRBJ2-1; DNA: TGTGCCACCAGTGCTAGCGGCCTGGTATATGAGCAGTTCTTC; CDR3: CATSASGLVYEQFF
V: TRBV28; size: .; D: TRBD1; J: TRBJ2-3; DNA: TGTGCCAGCAGTCGGACAGGGCTCGAGCAGTATTTT; CDR3: CASSRTGLEQYF
V: TRBV5-1; size: .; D: TRBD2; J: TRBJ2-5; DNA: TGCGCCAGCAGCTTGGGGTCTAGCGGGAAGGAGACCCAGTACTTC; CDR3: CASSLGSSGKETQYF
V: TRBV6-1; size: .; D: .; J: TRBJ2-1; DNA: TGTGCCAGCAGTGACCAGACAGGCGTTAGCGTATGGAATGAGCAGTTCTTC; CDR3: CASSDQTGVSVWNEQFF
V: TRBV11-2; size: .; D: TRBD2; J: TRBJ2-1; DNA: TGTGCCAGCAGCCAGAGGGCGGGAGCCTACAATGAGCAGTTCTTC; CDR3: CASSQRAGAYNEQFF
V: TRBV5-5; size: .; D: .; J: TRBJ1-5; DNA: TGTGCCAGCAGTCAAACCGCGGTGGGCAATCAGCCCCAGCATTTT; CDR3: CASSQTAVGNQPQHF
V: TRBV28; size: .; D: TRBD1; J: TRBJ1-2; DNA: TGTGCCAGCAGTTTAAGGGGACAGGTGGGAGGCTACACCTTC; CDR3: CASSLRGQVGGYTF
V: TRBV7-9; size: .; D: .; J: TRBJ1-4; DNA: TGTGCCAGCAGCCGCAGGGGAAAACTGTTTTTT; CDR3: CASSRRGKLFF
V: TRBV19; size: many; D: TRBD1; J: TRBJ2-2; DNA: TGTGCCAGTAATCGACAGGGTTACACCGGGGAGCTGTTTTTT; CDR3: CASNRQGYTGELFF
V: TRBV19; size: .; D: .; J: TRBJ1-1; DNA: TGTGCCAGTAGAAACCTCAGGGTTACTCTTCGAGGAGCTTTCTTT; CDR3: CASRNLRVTLRGAFF
V: TRBV4-1; size: .; D: .; J: TRBJ2-1; DNA: TGCGCCAGCAGTCCAAGGACCCGACTAGGTGGTGAGCAGTTCTTC; CDR3: CASSPRTRLGGEQFF
V: TRBV7-2; size: .; D: TRBD2; J: TRBJ2-7; DNA: TGTGCCAGCAGCTTATCGTCTAGCGGAAGCTCCTACGAGCAGTACTTC; CDR3: CASSLSSSGSSYEQYF
V: TRBV12-5; size: .; D: TRBD1; J: TRBJ1-3; DNA: TGTGCTAGTGGTTTGGTCCTGGGGACAGGGGCCACTGGAAACACCATATATTTT; CDR3: CASGLVLGTGATGNTIYF
V: TRBV27; size: .; D: .; J: TRBJ2-7; DNA: TGTGCCAGCAGTTTTACTAGCCCAAGCTCCTACGAGCAGTACTTC; CDR3: CASSFTSPSSYEQYF
V: TRBV28; size: .; D: TRBD2; J: TRBJ2-7; DNA: TGTGCCAGTTATGGGCGGGGCGGGAGGCCCCCCTACGAGCAGTACTTC; CDR3: CASYGRGGRPPYEQYF